The source of this TCR beta chain is a study of blood T cell repertoires in COVID-19. Study information: Sites across the United States, Italy and Spain contributed samples from acute and convalescent COVID-19. In each case, the material was cDNA or gDNA derived from T cells, B-cell-depleted T cells, or PBMCs.

Authors' processing steps: From reference gene primer amplification, estimates of nucleated cell counts were derived. TCRdb's copy holds only in-frame clones and misses some; the assay was immunoSEQ multiplex PCR. V and J calls and clone size come straight from that table; D and trimming were deduced from the DNA. The sample shows about 190,000 clones, 88% of them seen only once. The V end was cut by 5 bases, the J end by 8 bases, with 14 bases between. The CDR3 consists of 13 residues. Germline V lookup: CDR1 LNHDA, CDR2 SQIVND (reference sequence). Sequencing was performed on peripheral blood. The sequence came from a woman in her forties who had recovered from COVID-19. The rearrangement uses TRBV19 and TRBJ2-3, with D uncertain. CDR3: CASSLRNTGTQYF. CDR3 coding DNA: TGTGCCAGTAGTCTTAGGAACACGGGTACGCAGTATTTT. The whole variable domain, remainder taken from reference TRBV19 and TRBJ2-3, is DGGITQSPKYLFRKEGQNVTLSCEQNLNHDAMYWYRQDPGQGLRLIYYSQIVNDFQKGDIAEGYSVSREKKESFPLTVTSAQKNPTAFYLCASSLRNTGTQYFGPGTRLTVL.